The clone carrying this T cell receptor (beta chain) has at least ten counts. Its antigen is unknown. The germline CDR1 and CDR2 sequences are SGDLS and YYNGEE. V trimming: 4 bases; J trimming: 10 bases; junction bases outside the gene matches: 10. CDR3 length equals 13 residues. TCRdb recomputed calls from the 5' RACE reads with MiXCR, one row per CDR3 protein. The sample holds roughly 410,000 distinct CDR3 sequences; approximately 24% are singletons and the top ten take 8.8%. This specimen belongs to a study of T-cell memory formation after mild COVID-19. The study's findings and limits: Pre-infection memory showed some responding clones, and this suggested that cross-reactive memory joined.

The clonotype was recovered from an adult woman who had mild COVID-19 (a few samples of this study predate the infection). Cell type and time point are not known. Sequencing was carried out using PBMCs or a T cell subset sorted from them (not recorded which). This chain uses TRBV9 with TRBJ2-5; TRBD1 matches at 7 bases. As DNA, the CDR3 is TGTGCCAGCAGCACGGGACAGTCTTTTTTCCAGTACTTC. Translation: CASSTGQSFFQYF.